A selection of T cell receptor beta chains follows, all from one sample in a study of blood T cell dynamics during melanoma immunotherapy. Data came from immunoSEQ multiplex PCR; TCRdb stores just in-frame clones and leaves some out. The profile shows several thousand clones, more than 75% of them singletons. Here the sequenced sample was blood, taken from a patient treated with checkpoint blockade. The receptors were gathered from a human donor with melanoma. Both conserved end residues are trimmed from each CDR3. Size is omitted from some rows. Given values are once, few, many or a class for expanded clones.

J gene: TRBJ1-3
V gene: TRBV6-6
clone size: -
CDR3 protein: ASSRPRNTIY

J gene: TRBJ1-1
V gene: TRBV5-4
clone size: once
CDR3 protein: ASSLGGHMNTEAF

J gene: TRBJ2-1
V gene: TRBV4-3
clone size: -
CDR3 protein: ASSQDLGLGGNNEQF

J gene: -
V gene: TRBV13
clone size: -
CDR3 protein: ASDIAREQY

J gene: TRBJ2-5
V gene: TRBV5-4
clone size: -
CDR3 protein: ASSLAGGDETQY

J gene: TRBJ1-5
V gene: TRBV2
clone size: -
CDR3 protein: ASSPGGGLGQPQH

J gene: TRBJ2-7
V gene: TRBV4-3
clone size: -
CDR3 protein: ASSQDEGQGSYEQY

J gene: TRBJ1-1
V gene: TRBV10-3
clone size: -
CDR3 protein: AISGTGTTEAF

J gene: TRBJ2-5
V gene: TRBV14
clone size: once
CDR3 protein: ASSLGGVYLRETQY

J gene: TRBJ2-5
V gene: TRBV6-4
clone size: -
CDR3 protein: ASSEGAGGAETQY